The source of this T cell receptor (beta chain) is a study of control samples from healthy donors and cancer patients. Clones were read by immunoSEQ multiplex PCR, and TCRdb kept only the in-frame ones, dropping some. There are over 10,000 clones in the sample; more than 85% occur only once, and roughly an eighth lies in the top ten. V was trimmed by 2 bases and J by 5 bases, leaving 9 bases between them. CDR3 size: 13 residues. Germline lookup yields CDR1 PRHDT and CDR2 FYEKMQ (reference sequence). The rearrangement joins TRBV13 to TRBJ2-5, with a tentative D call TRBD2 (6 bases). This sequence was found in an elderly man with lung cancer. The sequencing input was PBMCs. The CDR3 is CASSLSGRETQYF. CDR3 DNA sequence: TGTGCCAGCAGCTTAAGTGGGAGGGAGACCCAGTACTTC.